The 15 T cell receptor beta chains presented below share a single source sample, sequenced in a study of blood T cells in healthy people across ages. Together with a sample-barcoded 5' primer, a J-beta primer mix was included in a second PCR lasting roughly 6 to 12 cycles. TCRdb fed the 5' RACE reads into MiXCR, producing one record per CDR3 protein. The repertoire holds hundreds of thousands of distinct CDR3 sequences, with approximately 40% as singletons. The sample was blood. The origin of the receptors is a man aged 80 or over in good health.

The V call is TRBV9, the J call TRBJ2-2; D unclear. Between the trimmed V and J ends, which lost 0 bases and 3 bases, there was a span of 6 bases. Germline V gene sequence: CDR1 SGDLS, CDR2 YYNGEE. This CDR3 is built from 14 residues. The CDR3 DNA reads TGTGCCAGCAGCGTAGTATTAGACACCGGGGAGCTGTTTTTT. Protein product: CASSVVLDTGELFF.

This clonotype was counted between two and nine times. The chain combines TRBV6-1 with TRBJ2-3; D gene unclear. Germline assignment: CDR1 MNHNS and CDR2 SASEGT. V gave up 8 bases and J gave up 1 base, with 13 bases separating them. This CDR3 contains 14 residues. For the CDR3, the DNA is TGTGCCAGCCTGGCCAGCGCACGCACAGATACGCAGTATTTT. Translated, it gives CASLASARTDTQYF.

The chain recombines TRBV24-1 with TRBJ2-1; D gene uncertain. The germline gives CDR1 KGHDR, CDR2 SFDVKD. This CDR3 has 14 residues. V lost 3 bases to trimming and J lost 3 bases, with 8 bases between them. The CDR3 nucleotides are TGTGCCACCAGTGATCTGACTGACTACAATGAGCAGTTCTTC. Protein product: CATSDLTDYNEQFF.

The chain recombines TRBV12-3 or TRBV12-4 with TRBJ2-1, with 7 bases lining up with TRBD2. The ends lost 3 bases at V and 4 bases at J; junction bases unmatched: 9. This CDR3 has 16 residues. The CDR3 DNA is TGTGCCAGCAGTTTTGTCCTAGCGGAGGGTTACAATGAGCAGTTCTTC. Amino acids: CASSFVLAEGYNEQFF.

CDR3 in DNA: TGTGCCAGCTCTACGAGGTTGGCAAGCGGGAGTACCCCTAATGAGCAGTACTTC. It specifies CASSTRLASGSTPNEQYF. This chain uses TRBV18 with TRBJ2-7, with 8 bases identical to TRBD2. V was clipped by 6 bases and J by 7 bases; unmatched bases: 23. CDR3 length: 18 residues. Germline loops: CDR1 KGHSH, CDR2 LQKENI.

Here the CDR3 reads CATNRDSTDTQYF. The CDR3 nucleotides are TGTGCCACGAACAGGGATAGCACAGATACGCAGTATTTT. The gene calls are TRBV6-2 or TRBV6-3 and TRBJ2-3; D perhaps matches TRBD1 (6 bases). There are 13 residues in the CDR3. Trimming took off 10 bases at V and 0 bases at J, with 11 bases between the two ends. The germline gives CDR1 MNHEY, CDR2 SVGEGT.

This clonotype was counted ten times or more. This chain connects TRBV4-3 to TRBJ1-2, with 9 bases aligning to TRBD1. CDR3 length: 14 amino acids. The J segment lost 8 bases and the V segment lost 2 bases, leaving 6 bases of the junction unmatched. Germline V gene lookup returns CDR1 LGHNA and CDR2 YSLEER. CDR3 sequence: CASSQKGQGGGYTF. The CDR3 DNA is TGCGCCAGCAGCCAAAAGGGACAGGGCGGCGGCTACACCTTC.

This chain uses TRBV12-3 or TRBV12-4 with TRBJ1-1, with TRBD1 as a possible D gene (5 bases). V lost 7 bases to trimming and J lost 5 bases, with 11 bases between them. The CDR3 has 12 residues. DNA of the CDR3: TGTGCCAGCACCTTACGGGGGACTGAAGCTTTCTTT. Translated, it gives CASTLRGTEAFF.

In this sample, this clonotype turned up a few times. The chain has TRBV7-2 and TRBJ2-5; 9 bases map to TRBD2. Germline V gene data show CDR1 as SGHTA and CDR2 as FQGNSA. This CDR3 comprises 16 residues. V shed 7 bases and J 5 bases; nucleotides not matched to a gene: 14. The CDR3 DNA reads as TGTGCCAGCACCGATCTAGCGGGGACCCGAGGGGAGACCCAGTACTTC. Amino acids: CASTDLAGTRGETQYF.

The chain recombines TRBV7-9 with TRBJ2-7; 10 bases line up with TRBD1. The V gene end was trimmed by 4 bases and the J gene end by 5 bases; junction bases not matched to a gene: 5. From germline, CDR1 is SEHNR and CDR2 FQNEAQ (reference sequence). The CDR3 consists of 14 residues. CDR3 amino acids: CASSSTGTGDEQYF. The DNA of the CDR3 is TGTGCCAGCAGCTCAACCGGGACAGGGGACGAGCAGTACTTC. Filled out from reference TRBV7-9 and TRBJ2-7, the complete variable domain reads DTGVSQNPRHKITKRGQNVTFRCDPISEHNRLYWYRQTLGQGPEFLTYFQNEAQLEKSRLLSDRFSAERPKGSFSTLEIQRTEQGDSAMYLCASSSTGTGDEQYFGPGTRLTVT.

This clonotype was seen more than once but under ten times. V gene TRBV7-2 combines with J gene TRBJ2-3, with a tentative D call TRBD2 (6 bases). Germline V CDR1 and CDR2: SGHTA, FQGNSA. The CDR3 consists of 16 residues. V was pared by 2 bases and J by 2 bases, with 14 bases between. CDR3 region: CASSLRGRGVTDTQYF. In DNA form, the CDR3 reads TGTGCCAGCAGCTTAAGAGGGCGGGGAGTCACAGATACGCAGTATTTT.

Comment on this clonotype: The junction shows a germline mismatch at one end, possibly a read error. V is TRBV5-1 and J is TRBJ2-5; D gene ambiguous. CDR3 length: 14 residues. The V gene's germline CDR1 is SGHRS and CDR2 YFSETQ. In nucleotides, the CDR3 is TGCGCCAGCAGCTTATCTAGGAACCACGAGACCCAGTACTTC. Protein sequence: CASSLSRNHETQYF.

The chain carries TRBV6-2 or TRBV6-3 and TRBJ2-1; 12 bases align to TRBD2. CDR1 and CDR2 from the germline V gene are MNHEY and SVGEGT. The CDR3 totals 16 residues. The V gene end was trimmed by 1 base and the J gene end by 5 bases; junction bases not matched to a gene: 3. CDR3 bases: TGTGCCAGCAGTTACTGGACTAGCGGGAAAAACAATGAGCAGTTCTTC. Protein: CASSYWTSGKNNEQFF.

The rearrangement links TRBV6-2 or TRBV6-3 to TRBJ1-2; 8 bases agree with TRBD1. J lost 10 bases, V lost 7 bases, and 11 bases had no gene match. This CDR3 is built from 13 residues. Germline V gene sequence: CDR1 MNHEY, CDR2 SVGEGT. Written as DNA, the CDR3 is TGTGCCAGCACCCCGGCACAGGGGGTAGCCTACACCTTC. It specifies CASTPAQGVAYTF.

The chain joins TRBV12-3 or TRBV12-4 to TRBJ2-7; TRBD1 is a possible D gene (5 bases). With the DNA end fitting TRBJ2-5 better, the J assignment may be wrong. The CDR3 sequence is 13 residues long. The CDR3 sequence is CASSIWTRETQYF. In DNA form, the CDR3 reads TGTGCCAGCAGTATATGGACACGGGAGACCCAGTACTTC.